This T cell receptor beta chain appears in the sequencing data of a study of blood T cells in healthy people across ages. V shed 4 bases and J shed 5 bases, with 12 bases lying between them. The CDR3 sequence is 13 residues long. Germline CDR1 reads SGHRS; CDR2 reads YFSETQ. The second PCR ran 7 to 11 cycles with a sample-barcoded 5' primer and J-beta primers. From the 5' RACE reads, TCRdb called clonotypes with MiXCR, one entry per CDR3 protein. This sample yields approximately 1,700,000 distinct CDR3 sequences, of which about 39% are seen a single time; about 21% belongs to the top ten. This clonotype has more than one count but fewer than ten.

The TCR sequence derives from a human donor in good health. This chain uses TRBV5-1 with TRBJ1-1; D unclear. The source material was blood. This CDR3 reads CASSLEIVTEAFF. CDR3 nucleotide sequence: TGCGCCAGCAGCCTAGAGATAGTTACTGAAGCTTTCTTT.